This passage covers 30 T cell receptor beta chains from one sample sequenced in a study of prognosis after radiotherapy for stage I lung cancer. Amplicons of TCR beta CDR3 were generated from genomic DNA by two-round multiplex PCR. The use of primers specific to each TRBV and TRBJ gene characterized first-round PCR. MiXCR, applied by TCRdb to the multiplex PCR reads, yields one record per CDR3 protein. The sample holds 9,500 to 15,000 distinct CDR3 sequences, nearly 55% seen once. The sequencing used PBMCs, collected before or after stereotactic body radiation therapy (not recorded which). The receptors were gathered from a donor older than 45 with non-small cell lung cancer.

This clonotype was seen many times. CDR3 DNA sequence: TGCAGTGCGACCAGCCAAGCCAAAAACATTCAGTACTTC. This codes for CSATSQAKNIQYF. The chain combines TRBV20-1 with TRBJ2-4, with D unclear. Germline V gives CDR1 DFQATT, CDR2 SNEGSKA (reference sequence). The CDR3 covers 13 residues. V lost 6 bases and J lost 0, with 9 bases in between.

This clonotype has only a few counts. V and J are TRBV20-1 and TRBJ2-3; 10 positions match TRBD2. The CDR3 loop spans 17 amino acids. J was trimmed by 0 bases and V by 0 bases; bases with no gene match: 6. From germline, CDR1 is DFQATT and CDR2 SNEGSKA (reference sequence). DNA for the CDR3: TGCAGTGCTAGAGACAAAACTAGCGGGGTAAGCACAGATACGCAGTATTTT. Its protein is CSARDKTSGVSTDTQYF.

The chain has TRBV7-3 and TRBJ2-1; D call uncertain. V lost 2 bases to trimming and J lost 2 bases, with 7 bases between them. CDR1 SGHTA and CDR2 FQGTGA come from the germline V gene. There are 14 residues in the CDR3. Here the CDR3 DNA reads TGTGCCAGCAGCTTACAGGCAGCCTACAATGAGCAGTTCTTC. The encoded protein is CASSLQAAYNEQFF.

This clonotype was seen just once. The chain links TRBV6-5 to TRBJ2-7, with D uncertain. This CDR3 comprises 15 residues. Between the trimmed V and J ends, which lost 0 bases and 0 bases, there was a span of 9 bases. CDR1 MNHEY and CDR2 SVGAGI come from the germline V gene. CDR3 coding DNA: TGTGCCAGCAGTTACTCACCGACGAGCTCCTACGAGCAGTACTTC. Translated: CASSYSPTSSYEQYF.

This clonotype is judged medium-sized (0.01 to 0.1%). The gene calls are TRBV12-3 or TRBV12-4 and TRBJ2-2, with D possibly matching TRBD2 (5 bases). The CDR3 runs to 13 residues. Trimming shortened V by 7 bases and J by 7 bases, and 13 bases separated the two germline ends. DNA of the CDR3: TGTGCCAGCACGACCGGGCGGGTCGGGGAGCTGTTTTTT. Its translation is CASTTGRVGELFF.

This clonotype was found many times. The rearrangement joins TRBV5-4 to TRBJ1-4, with 7 bases lining up with TRBD1. J lost 4 bases, V lost 3 bases, and 9 bases had no gene match. Germline V gene lookup returns CDR1 SGHNT and CDR2 YYREEE (reference sequence). This CDR3 spans 16 amino acids. CDR3: CASSSKAGGSNEKLFF. Here the CDR3 DNA reads TGTGCCAGCAGCTCTAAAGCAGGGGGGAGTAATGAAAAACTGTTTTTT.

Turning to this clonotype: It is likely a read error: a sequence one base away is far more abundant. The chain links TRBV6-1 to TRBJ1-1; D unresolved. The CDR3 extends over 17 amino acids. Germline V gene lookup returns CDR1 MNHNS and CDR2 SASEGT. Trimming removed 5 bases at V and 1 base at J, with 20 bases between. This CDR3 is CASSYEPGVWSNTEAFF. The CDR3 coding sequence is TGTGCCAGCAGTTACGAGCCCGGGGTCTGGTCGAACACTGAAGCTTTCTTT.

The gene calls are TRBV7-2 and TRBJ2-1; tentative D call: TRBD2 (5 bases). The CDR3 totals 15 residues. V shed 3 bases and J shed 0 bases, with 9 bases lying between them. Germline CDR1 reads SGHTA; CDR2 reads FQGNSA. The CDR3 region has the DNA TGTGCCAGCAGCTTCAGCGGTAGCTCCTACAATGAGCAGTTCTTC. It translates to CASSFSGSSYNEQFF.

The V and J genes are TRBV11-2 and TRBJ2-7; TRBD1 matches at 8 bases. This CDR3 has 15 amino acids. With V trimmed by 1 base and J by 0 bases, 2 bases remained unmatched. From germline, CDR1 is SGHAT and CDR2 FQNNGV. As DNA, the CDR3 is TGTGCCAGCAGCTTAGGAACAGGGGGCTCCTACGAGCAGTACTTC. Protein sequence: CASSLGTGGSYEQYF.

In its sample, this clonotype is medium-sized. V gene TRBV9 combines with J gene TRBJ2-3; D gene ambiguous. Germline V gene sequence: CDR1 SGDLS, CDR2 YYNGEE. The CDR3 has 15 residues. The V end was cut by 0 bases, the J end by 2 bases, with 10 bases between. DNA for the CDR3: TGTGCCAGCAGCGTAGAGGGTCTAGACACAGATACGCAGTATTTT. Encoded protein: CASSVEGLDTDTQYF.

The V call is TRBV18, the J call TRBJ2-1; 12 bases match TRBD2. J gave up 4 bases and V 3 bases, and 10 bases lay outside the gene matches. Germline V lookup: CDR1 KGHSH, CDR2 LQKENI. The CDR3 spans 18 residues. This CDR3 is CASSPQPGLAGPYNEQFF. As DNA, the CDR3 is TGTGCCAGCTCACCCCAACCGGGACTAGCGGGTCCGTACAATGAGCAGTTCTTC.

This clonotype rates as medium-sized. The rearrangement joins TRBV4-1 to TRBJ2-2; no clear D gene. CDR3 length: 13 amino acids. The ends were cut back, 2 bases at V and 4 bases at J, with 5 bases in the middle. CDR1 is MGHRA and CDR2 is YSYEKL in the germline V gene. CDR3 bases: TGCGCCAGCAGCCAACAGGCCACCGGGGAGCTGTTTTTT. It yields the protein CASSQQATGELFF.

The V gene is TRBV20-1, the J gene TRBJ2-1; TRBD2 aligns across 8 bases. Trimming cost V 6 bases and J 6 bases; bases outside gene matches: 10. CDR3 length: 14 amino acids. Looked up from germline, CDR1 is DFQATT and CDR2 is SNEGSKA (reference sequence). The CDR3 DNA follows: TGCAGTGCCATCAGGGCGGCGGGAGGCAATGAGCAGTTCTTC. Translating gives CSAIRAAGGNEQFF.

J is TRBJ2-3 and V is TRBV12-3 or TRBV12-4, with D perhaps matching TRBD1 (6 bases). The CDR3 consists of 15 residues. Trimming stripped 6 bases from V and 5 bases from J, with 18 bases between. DNA of the CDR3: TGTGCCAGCAGCCCCGCGCAGGGGAAAATAGATACGCAGTATTTT. This sequence encodes CASSPAQGKIDTQYF.

This clonotype was seen ten or more times. In DNA, the CDR3 is TGTGCCAGCAGCGGAGGCACTAGACCGTACGAGCAGTACTTC. As protein: CASSGGTRPYEQYF. The chain combines TRBV9 with TRBJ2-7; TRBD2 might be the D (5 bases). Germline V lookup: CDR1 SGDLS, CDR2 YYNGEE. The CDR3 loop spans 14 amino acids. V dropped 3 bases and J dropped 4 bases, with 14 bases sitting between them.

The chain carries TRBV6-2 or TRBV6-3 and TRBJ2-1, with TRBD2 matching over 13 bases. This CDR3 contains 14 residues. V lost 7 bases and J lost 6; bases outside the gene matches: 3. Looked up from germline, CDR1 is MNHEY and CDR2 is SVGEGT. The CDR3: CASTGLAGANEQFF. CDR3 coding DNA: TGTGCCAGCACCGGACTAGCGGGAGCCAATGAGCAGTTCTTC.

The J gene is TRBJ2-7, the V gene TRBV6-2 or TRBV6-3, with 8 bases aligning to TRBD2. V dropped 10 bases and J dropped 6; count of bases not matched to a gene: 11. Germline-derived CDR1 and CDR2 are MNHEY and SVGEGT. The CDR3 consists of 13 residues. The CDR3 reads CAIQAGEIGEQYF. The CDR3 DNA is TGTGCCATCCAAGCGGGAGAAATTGGCGAGCAGTACTTC.

This chain uses TRBV20-1 with TRBJ1-1; 7 positions agree with TRBD1. Germline CDR1 DFQATT, CDR2 SNEGSKA (reference sequence). Trimming took 0 bases from V and 3 from J; bases not matched to a gene: 7. The CDR3 is made up of 15 amino acids. As DNA, the CDR3 is TGCAGTGCTAGAGATCTGGGACAGTCGGACACTGAAGCTTTCTTT. The encoded protein is CSARDLGQSDTEAFF.

The chain carries TRBV7-8 and TRBJ1-1; 7 nucleotides match TRBD1. This CDR3 comprises 15 residues. Germline V gives CDR1 SGHVS, CDR2 FQNEAQ. The V segment lost 2 bases and the J segment 1 base; nucleotides outside the gene matches: 4. The CDR3 here is CASSLYEGANTEAFF. CDR3 coding DNA: TGTGCCAGCAGCTTATATGAGGGGGCGAACACTGAAGCTTTCTTT.

In its sample, this clonotype was seen many times. The rearrangement joins TRBV3-1 to TRBJ2-3; a possible D gene is TRBD1 (5 bases). Deletions cut 2 bases from V and 1 base from J, with 10 bases between. Germline V CDR1 and CDR2: LGHDT, YNNKEL (reference sequence). The length of the CDR3 is 15 residues. The CDR3 reads CASSQRGVGTDTQYF. CDR3 DNA: TGTGCCAGCAGCCAAAGGGGTGTCGGCACAGATACGCAGTATTTT.

The CDR3 nucleotides read TGTGCCACCAGACAGGGCCCTGGCTACACCTTC. This gives the protein CATRQGPGYTF. The chain combines TRBV6-1 with TRBJ1-2; 7 bases align to TRBD1. Germline assignment: CDR1 MNHNS and CDR2 SASEGT. J lost 7 bases, V lost 10 bases, and 6 bases had no gene match. The CDR3 has 11 amino acids.

CDR3 bases: TGCGCCAGCTTCCCCGGAGGAGGAGAAAACACTGAAGCTTTCTTT. It yields the protein CASFPGGGENTEAFF. The chain links TRBV5-1 to TRBJ1-1; D gene ambiguous. V was clipped by 7 bases and J by 2 bases, with 18 bases between them. CDR3 size: 15 residues. In germline, CDR1 is SGHRS, CDR2 YFSETQ.

This clonotype appeared once. This sequence joins TRBV4-1 and TRBJ2-7; unclear D gene. The germline V gene encodes CDR1 MGHRA and CDR2 YSYEKL. This CDR3 comprises 14 residues. Trimming shortened V by 1 base and J by 6 bases, and 13 bases separated the two germline ends. DNA of the CDR3: TGCGCCAGCAGCCAAGGCCTAGGCATCACCGAGCAGTACTTC. This encodes CASSQGLGITEQYF.

Points on this clonotype: One base separates it from a far larger clone, so it is likely a read error. This chain connects TRBV7-8 to TRBJ2-1; D could derive from TRBD1 or TRBD2 (6 bases each). Looked up from germline, CDR1 is SGHVS and CDR2 is FQNEAQ. Trimming took 3 bases from V and 10 from J, leaving 13 bases between them. CDR3 length: 13 residues. CDR3 sequence (DNA): TGTGCCAGCAGCTTGAATTTAGGGGGGGAGCAGTTCTTC. Its translation is CASSLNLGGEQFF.

Many counts were recorded for this clonotype. One end of the junction is discordant with germline, which a read error may explain. The V gene is TRBV6-4, the J gene TRBJ2-2; a weak D match, TRBD2 (5 bases). From germline, CDR1 is MRHNA and CDR2 SNTAGT. The CDR3 totals 14 residues. CDR3 nucleotide sequence: TGTGCCAGCAGCCTCCAAAAAGGAACCGGGGAGCTGCTTTTT. Translating it yields CASSLQKGTGELLF.

V is TRBV9 and J is TRBJ2-5; D may be TRBD2 (6 bases). Germline CDR1 and CDR2: SGDLS and YYNGEE. Trimming took off 4 bases at V and 4 bases at J, with 23 bases between the two ends. This CDR3 spans 17 amino acids. The DNA for the CDR3 is TGTGCCAGCAGCTCCGGGGGTGGATTGTGGAGGGGAGAGACCCAGTACTTC. This gives the protein CASSSGGGLWRGETQYF.

This clonotype is labeled as medium-sized. The rearrangement uses TRBV12-3 or TRBV12-4 and TRBJ1-2; the D gene is possibly TRBD1 (5 bases). This CDR3 is built from 12 residues. The ends were cut back, 8 bases at V and 0 bases at J, with 7 bases in the middle. The chain's CDR3 is CASEGPNYGYTF. CDR3 nucleotide sequence: TGTGCCAGCGAGGGGCCTAACTATGGCTACACCTTC.

V gene TRBV7-3 combines with J gene TRBJ1-1; a possible D gene is TRBD1 (5 bases). V was trimmed by 5 bases and J by 0 bases, leaving 10 bases between them. Per germline, CDR1 SGHTA and CDR2 FQGTGA. CDR3 length equals 14 residues. This chain's CDR3 is CASSAGLMNTEAFF. In DNA form, the CDR3 reads TGTGCCAGCAGCGCGGGACTGATGAACACTGAAGCTTTCTTT.

This clonotype was observed at least ten times. This chain links TRBV18 with TRBJ1-5; no clear D. Germline V lookup: CDR1 KGHSH, CDR2 LQKENI. The V end was cut by 2 bases, the J end by 2 bases, with 16 bases between. The length of the CDR3 is 17 residues. CDR3 DNA sequence: TGTGCCAGCTCACCATTCGGGGAGGGATATGGCAATCAGCCCCAGCATTTT. This gives the protein CASSPFGEGYGNQPQHF.

This clonotype is termed large. This CDR3 is CASSPRMGHNEQFF. The CDR3 DNA reads TGTGCCAGTAGCCCTCGGATGGGGCACAATGAGCAGTTCTTC. The V gene is TRBV19, the J gene TRBJ2-1; TRBD1 might be the D (5 bases). Germline V gene sequence: CDR1 LNHDA, CDR2 SQIVND (reference sequence). The CDR3 sequence is 14 residues long. Trimming removed 6 bases from V and 5 bases from J, with 14 bases in between.